This T cell receptor beta chain was documented in a study of vaccination and CD4 T cells after COVID-19. This clonotype was counted only a few times. Its antigen is still unknown. Scientists ran DNA taken from cultured CD4+ T cells through the Oncomine TCR Beta short-read assay for sequencing. TCRdb re-derived calls from the PCR reads in MiXCR, one entry per CDR3 protein. Found here are roughly 10,000 distinct CDR3 sequences, around 30% of them singletons; the top ten hold around 9.6%. CDR1 is DFQATT and CDR2 is SNEGSKA in the germline V gene (reference sequence). V lost 5 bases to trimming and J lost 4 bases, with 6 bases between them. The CDR3 runs 10 residues. Stated treatment: roughly 10-day PBMC culture with coronavirus spike peptide pools or control peptides (ViraFEST assay).

Sequences were derived from CD4+ T cells from blood, cultured in vitro, sampled after SARS-CoV-2 vaccination. The TCR originated in a human donor who had recovered from COVID-19. The rearrangement links TRBV20-1 to TRBJ2-7; D perhaps matches TRBD2 (5 bases). DNA for the CDR3: TGCAGTGCTGGGAGTTACGAGCAGTACTTC. As protein: CSAGSYEQYF.